Sequencing of this T cell receptor (beta chain) was carried out in a study of blood T cell repertoires in COVID-19. Overall study: The analysed material was cDNA or gDNA that came from T cells, B-cell-depleted T cells, or PBMCs.

The CDR3 length is 17 residues. Trimming pared 4 bases from V and 4 bases from J, leaving 21 bases between. Germline V gene lookup returns CDR1 LGHNA and CDR2 YSLEER. TCRdb's copy holds only in-frame clones and misses some; the assay was immunoSEQ multiplex PCR. The table includes fewer than 200,000 clones, roughly nine tenths detected once. Input material: peripheral blood. The chain is built from TRBV4-3 and TRBJ2-3; tentatively, D is TRBD1 (7 bases). The receptor was derived from a young man who had recovered from COVID-19. CDR3 nucleotide sequence: TGCGCCAGCAGCCTGGAAGGGGGCGGCGGGGCAGCAGATACGCAGTATTTT. Its translation: CASSLEGGGGAADTQYF.